Following are 27 T cell receptor beta chains from one sample sequenced in a study of T cell responses to AZD1222 COVID-19 vaccine. This table comes from immunoSEQ multiplex PCR, and its TCRdb copy is limited to in-frame clones, with some not included. The profile shows 180,000 or so clones, 85% to 95% of them singletons. The input for sequencing was peripheral blood, taken on day 0 of AZD1222 vaccination. Every receptor here comes from an adult in good health.

The chain combines TRBV18 with TRBJ2-3; tentatively, D is TRBD2 (5 bases). The V end was cut by 6 bases, the J end by 1 base, with 20 bases between. Germline assignment: CDR1 KGHSH and CDR2 LQKENI. The CDR3 is made up of 17 amino acids. CDR3 sequence reads: CASSQLQLGARTDTQYF. In DNA form, the CDR3 reads TGTGCCAGCTCCCAACTCCAACTAGGAGCACGCACAGATACGCAGTATTTT.

The gene calls are TRBV19 and TRBJ1-5; no clear D. The CDR3 runs to 16 residues. Germline CDR1 LNHDA, CDR2 SQIVND (reference sequence). V lost 5 bases and J lost 2, with 16 bases in between. CDR3 DNA sequence: TGTGCCAGTAGTGTCCAAAGGGAGAGGGGCAATCAGCCCCAGCATTTT. Protein: CASSVQRERGNQPQHF.

This chain connects TRBV2 to TRBJ2-7; 7 bases are a match to TRBD1. Germline assignment: CDR1 SNHLY and CDR2 FYNNEI. There are 15 residues in the CDR3. V was pared by 5 bases and J by 0 bases, with 7 bases of the junction left unmatched. CDR3 in DNA: TGTGCCAGCAGTACCAGGACAGGAGCCTCCTACGAGCAGTACTTC. Encoded protein: CASSTRTGASYEQYF.

This chain links TRBV27 with TRBJ1-1; tentative D call: TRBD1 (5 bases). V dropped 3 bases and J dropped 8 bases, with 16 bases sitting between them. The CDR3 runs 14 residues. The germline V gene encodes CDR1 MNHEY and CDR2 SMNVEV (reference sequence). In nucleotides, the CDR3 is TGTGCCAGCAGTTTTCAACAGGATTGGGCGGAAGCTTTCTTT. This gives the protein CASSFQQDWAEAFF.

The rearrangement joins TRBV5-4 to TRBJ1-2, with 7 bases identical to TRBD1. Germline values: CDR1 SGHNT, CDR2 YYREEE (reference sequence). Germline trimming cut 4 bases from V and 4 bases from J; bases unmatched to any gene: 16. The CDR3 is made up of 17 amino acids. The CDR3 protein is CASSLPNPGQTSYGYTF. CDR3 bases: TGTGCCAGCAGCCTACCAAATCCGGGACAGACCTCCTATGGCTACACCTTC.

The rearrangement uses TRBV7-2 and TRBJ2-7, with D perhaps matching TRBD2 (5 bases). The length of the CDR3 is 14 residues. Trimming left V 6 bases short and J 3 bases short, with 15 bases between. The germline V gene encodes CDR1 SGHTA and CDR2 FQGNSA. The CDR3 spells CASRRGPFSYEQYF. The CDR3 region has the DNA TGTGCCAGCAGGCGAGGGCCTTTCAGCTACGAGCAGTACTTC. Full variable domain (rest looked up from reference TRBV7-2 and TRBJ2-7): GAGVSQSPSNKVTEKGKDVELRCDPISGHTALYWYRQSLGQGLEFLIYFQGNSAPDKSGLPSDRFSAERTGGSVSTLTIQRTQQEDSAVYLCASRRGPFSYEQYFGPGTRLTVT.

The chain employs TRBV19 and TRBJ2-1; D unclear. There are 12 residues in the CDR3. With 7 bases removed from V and 10 bases from J, the gap between germline ends came to 14 bases. CDR1 and CDR2 from the germline V gene are LNHDA and SQIVND (reference sequence). The CDR3 here is CASNPGLGEQFF. In DNA form, the CDR3 reads TGTGCCAGTAACCCGGGCCTGGGAGAGCAGTTCTTC. Together with reference TRBV19 and TRBJ2-1, the CDR3 gives the full variable domain: DGGITQSPKYLFRKEGQNVTLSCEQNLNHDAMYWYRQDPGQGLRLIYYSQIVNDFQKGDIAEGYSVSREKKESFPLTVTSAQKNPTAFYLCASNPGLGEQFFGPGTRLTVL.

The V call is TRBV18, the J call TRBJ1-2; TRBD1 aligns across 8 bases. Germline-derived CDR1 and CDR2 are KGHSH and LQKENI. CDR3 length: 13 amino acids. Trimming cost V 3 bases and J 4 bases; bases outside gene matches: 1. CDR3 nucleotides: TGTGCCAGCTCACCGACAGGGGTCTATGGCTACACCTTC. Translated, it gives CASSPTGVYGYTF.

The chain carries TRBV27 and TRBJ2-7; 8 positions agree with TRBD2. This CDR3 has 16 residues. Per germline, CDR1 MNHEY and CDR2 SMNVEV (reference sequence). V trimming: 3 bases; J trimming: 6 bases; junction bases outside the gene matches: 13. CDR3 sequence reads: CASSLGGLVRGSEQYF. CDR3 coding DNA: TGTGCCAGCAGTTTGGGGGGACTAGTCCGCGGGAGCGAGCAGTACTTC.

This clone showed up just once. The chain combines TRBV12-3 or TRBV12-4 with TRBJ2-7; 8 bases map to TRBD1. This CDR3 has 13 residues. With V trimmed by 3 bases and J by 8 bases, 6 bases remained unmatched. The CDR3 protein is CASSFEGTGQQYF. In DNA form, the CDR3 reads TGTGCCAGCAGTTTTGAGGGGACAGGTCAGCAGTACTTC.

The J gene is TRBJ2-7, the V gene TRBV23-1; 7 bases fit TRBD2. TRBV23-1 is an ORF for which the function is uncertain. CDR3 length: 16 residues. V lost 0 bases and J lost 4; bases outside the gene matches: 9. The CDR3 here is CASSQSGLVVRYEQYF. In DNA, the CDR3 is TGCGCCAGCAGTCAATCCGGACTAGTGGTTCGTTACGAGCAGTACTTC.

The gene calls are TRBV3-1 (or the pseudogene TRBV3-2) and TRBJ2-7, with TRBD2 as a possible D gene (7 bases). Germline V CDR1 and CDR2: LGHDT, YNNKEL (reference sequence). The CDR3 is made up of 15 amino acids. The germline V and J ends were trimmed by 5 bases and 2 bases, with 16 bases remaining between them. CDR3 DNA sequence: TGTGCCAGCAGCGGACTTGGGCGGGGGCCCTACGAGCAGTACTTC. It translates to CASSGLGRGPYEQYF.

V gene TRBV7-9 combines with J gene TRBJ1-5; 7 bases fit TRBD1. The length of the CDR3 is 14 residues. Germline lookup yields CDR1 SEHNR and CDR2 FQNEAQ (reference sequence). V lost 5 bases, J lost 3 bases, and 4 bases stayed unmatched. The DNA of the CDR3 is TGTGCCAGCAGCCTACAGGGGATCAATCAGCCCCAGCATTTT. Its protein is CASSLQGINQPQHF.

In its sample, this clone was seen once. Written as DNA, the CDR3 is TGTGCCAGCTCCGGGGTCACAGCGATGACTGAAGCTTTCTTT. It encodes CASSGVTAMTEAFF. The chain recombines TRBV18 with TRBJ1-1, with D unclear. Trimming left V 6 bases short and J 5 bases short, with 16 bases between. The germline V gene has CDR1 KGHSH and CDR2 LQKENI. The CDR3 runs to 14 residues.

The rearrangement links TRBV19 to TRBJ2-7; the match to TRBD2 covers 13 bases. Germline CDR1 reads LNHDA; CDR2 reads SQIVND (reference sequence). V dropped 3 bases and J dropped 1; count of bases not matched to a gene: 3. CDR3 size: 16 residues. The CDR3 is CASSMLLAGGSYEQYF. CDR3 in DNA: TGTGCCAGTAGTATGTTACTAGCGGGAGGGTCCTACGAGCAGTACTTC.

This clone is a singleton in its sample. V gene TRBV11-3 combines with J gene TRBJ2-1; 7 bases fit TRBD2. The CDR3 extends over 14 amino acids. V lost 4 bases and J lost 6; bases outside the gene matches: 6. The germline gives CDR1 SGHNT, CDR2 YENEEA. CDR3: CASSWDYQVNEQFF. For the CDR3, the DNA is TGTGCCAGCAGCTGGGACTACCAAGTCAATGAGCAGTTCTTC.

The chain employs TRBV28 and TRBJ1-5; D not resolved. The CDR3 contains 14 residues. Germline loops: CDR1 MDHEN, CDR2 SYDVKM. Between the trimmed V and J ends, which lost 6 bases and 5 bases, there was a span of 14 bases. The CDR3 region has the DNA TGTGCCAGCAGCCCACAGAGGGTCGATCAGCCCCAGCATTTT. It encodes CASSPQRVDQPQHF.

The V and J genes are TRBV3-1 (or the pseudogene TRBV3-2) and TRBJ1-1; D is unresolved. Per germline, CDR1 LGHDT and CDR2 YNNKEL (reference sequence). V lost 3 bases, J lost 1 base, and 9 bases lay in between. The CDR3 spans 14 residues. The CDR3 reads CASSHSRQNTEAFF. Here the CDR3 DNA reads TGTGCCAGCAGCCACAGCCGGCAGAACACTGAAGCTTTCTTT.

The chain joins TRBV5-1 to TRBJ2-7; possible D gene TRBD2, 6 bases. Trimming left V 1 base short and J 5 bases short, with 10 bases between. CDR3 size: 13 residues. Germline lookup yields CDR1 SGHRS and CDR2 YFSETQ. CDR3 sequence reads: CASSLRGNHEQYF. The CDR3 coding sequence is TGCGCCAGCAGCTTGCGGGGGAACCACGAGCAGTACTTC.

This clone showed up just once. The gene calls are TRBV6-5 and TRBJ1-2, with D unresolved. The CDR3 extends over 13 amino acids. V was clipped by 2 bases and J by 8 bases, with 12 bases between them. Germline CDR1 and CDR2: MNHEY and SVGAGI. The chain's CDR3 is CASSYGVRGGYTF. In DNA form, the CDR3 reads TGTGCCAGCAGTTACGGGGTCAGAGGGGGCTACACCTTC.

The rearrangement links TRBV18 to TRBJ1-1; tentative D call: TRBD1 (6 bases). The CDR3 sequence is 18 residues long. The germline V gene encodes CDR1 KGHSH and CDR2 LQKENI. The germline V and J ends were trimmed by 2 bases and 3 bases, with 22 bases remaining between them. The CDR3 nucleotides read TGTGCCAGCTCACCATCCATATCACGGGGGCGCAGGGACACTGAAGCTTTCTTT. This gives the protein CASSPSISRGRRDTEAFF.

The V gene is TRBV5-4, the J gene TRBJ2-5; no reliable D call. The CDR3 is made up of 12 amino acids. V was trimmed by 3 bases and J by 3 bases, leaving 6 bases between them. Germline V gives CDR1 SGHNT, CDR2 YYREEE (reference sequence). The CDR3 loop is CASSSPEETQYF. The CDR3 nucleotides are TGTGCCAGCAGCTCTCCGGAAGAGACCCAGTACTTC.

The J gene is TRBJ2-1, the V gene TRBV14, with 11 bases identical to TRBD2. The length of the CDR3 is 21 residues. Per germline, CDR1 SGHDN and CDR2 FVKESK. Trimming took 0 bases from V and 4 from J; bases not matched to a gene: 17. The CDR3 DNA reads TGTGCCAGCAGCCAAGATGGGGTACTAGCGGGAGCAAATACCCTATACAATGAGCAGTTCTTC. Translated, it gives CASSQDGVLAGANTLYNEQFF.

The CDR3 is CASSRYYRGSYEQYF. CDR3 nucleotide sequence: TGTGCCAGCAGTCGCTACTACAGGGGATCCTACGAGCAGTACTTC. V is TRBV6-5 and J is TRBJ2-7; 7 bases are a match to TRBD1. With 5 bases clipped from V and 1 base from J, the junction kept 8 bases outside the gene matches. The CDR3 is 15 amino acids. Germline V gene lookup returns CDR1 MNHEY and CDR2 SVGAGI.

The V call is TRBV27, the J call TRBJ1-6; TRBD1 agrees at 7 bases. The germline gives CDR1 MNHEY, CDR2 SMNVEV (reference sequence). The CDR3 has 15 residues. V shed 1 base, J shed 8 bases, and the junction held 5 bases outside the gene matches. The CDR3 here is CASSLWGQLDSPLHF. In DNA form, the CDR3 reads TGTGCCAGCAGTTTATGGGGACAGCTTGATTCACCCCTCCACTTT.

The chain is built from TRBV27 and TRBJ2-7; D is unresolved. Deletions cut 2 bases from V and 3 bases from J, with 8 bases between. Germline CDR1 reads MNHEY; CDR2 reads SMNVEV (reference sequence). CDR3 size: 13 residues. CDR3 sequence: CASSLTMNYEQYF. The CDR3, as DNA: TGTGCCAGCAGTTTAACGATGAACTACGAGCAGTACTTC.

The CDR3 nucleotides read TGTGCCAGCAGCCAAGGGCGGGATAGCAATCAGCCCCAGCATTTT. It codes for CASSQGRDSNQPQHF. This chain links TRBV3-1 (or the pseudogene TRBV3-2) with TRBJ1-5; D is undetermined. Trimming removed 1 base at V and 0 bases at J, with 7 bases between. The CDR3 covers 15 residues. CDR1 is LGHDT, CDR2 YNNKEL, per germline (reference sequence).